Listed here are 8 T cell receptor beta chains from one sample, sequenced in a study of cytotoxic CD8 clonotypes in ibrutinib-treated CLL. Using immunoSEQ multiplex PCR, the repertoire was profiled, and TCRdb retains in-frame clones only, with some absent. The sample comprises approximately 91,000 clones, about 85% of which are singletons, and roughly 5% rests with the top ten. The sample was PBMCs, taken after 12 months of ibrutinib treatment. These receptors all come from a human donor with chronic lymphocytic leukemia.

This rearrangement joins TRBV7-2 to TRBJ2-1; a possible D gene is TRBD1 (5 bases). Germline V CDR1 and CDR2: SGHTA, FQGNSA. The CDR3 runs 15 residues. The V end was cut by 8 bases, the J end by 0 bases, with 14 bases between. CDR3: CASQGVASSYNEQFF. The CDR3 coding sequence is TGTGCCAGCCAGGGTGTCGCGAGCTCCTACAATGAGCAGTTCTTC.

This sequence joins TRBV19 and TRBJ2-1, with 9 bases that match TRBD2. The CDR3 is 17 amino acids. The germline V gene has CDR1 LNHDA and CDR2 SQIVND (reference sequence). V lost 5 bases to trimming and J lost 6 bases; unmatched junction nucleotides: 14. The CDR3 spells CASSWTGAGGPLNEQFF. The CDR3 DNA reads as TGTGCCAGTAGTTGGACCGGAGCGGGAGGCCCCCTCAATGAGCAGTTCTTC.

CDR3 sequence (DNA): TGCGCCAGCAGCTTGTCACCGGTCTCTGGAAACACCATATATTTT. This encodes CASSLSPVSGNTIYF. This chain uses TRBV5-1 with TRBJ1-3; D remains ambiguous. Trimming left V 1 base short and J 0 bases short, with 8 bases between. CDR3 length: 15 residues. CDR1 is SGHRS, CDR2 YFSETQ, per germline.

V gene TRBV5-1 combines with J gene TRBJ1-5, with TRBD1 matching 7 bases. Losses at the gene ends were 0 bases for V and 2 bases for J; bases not matched to a gene: 2. CDR1 is SGHRS, CDR2 YFSETQ, per germline. This CDR3 has 15 residues. The CDR3 reads CASSLGGGRNQPQHF. In nucleotides, the CDR3 is TGCGCCAGCAGCTTGGGAGGGGGCCGCAATCAGCCCCAGCATTTT.

The chain combines TRBV18 with TRBJ2-7, with D possibly being TRBD2 (7 bases). The CDR3 length is 15 residues. V shed 6 bases and J shed 0 bases, with 15 bases lying between them. Germline CDR1 and CDR2: KGHSH and LQKENI. The CDR3 region has the DNA TGTGCCAGCTCCCGAGGGGGAGGGAGCTCCTACGAGCAGTACTTC. Residues: CASSRGGGSSYEQYF.

V gene TRBV7-3 combines with J gene TRBJ2-5; D not resolved. Trimming removed 2 bases at V and 1 base at J, with 8 bases between. The germline V gene encodes CDR1 SGHTA and CDR2 FQGTGA. The CDR3 spans 14 residues. The CDR3, as DNA: TGTGCCAGCAGCTTAGTGAGCCTCCAAGAGACCCAGTACTTC. Translated: CASSLVSLQETQYF. The variable domain in full, with the rest retrieved from reference TRBV7-3 and TRBJ2-5, is GAGVSQTPSNKVTEKGKYVELRCDPISGHTALYWYRQSLGQGPEFLIYFQGTGAADDSGLPNDRFFAVRPEGSVSTLKIQRTERGDSAVYLCASSLVSLQETQYFGPGTRLLVL.

The chain joins TRBV5-5 to TRBJ1-2, with 7 bases matching TRBD1. The germline V gene has CDR1 SGHKS and CDR2 YYEKEE (reference sequence). The CDR3 is made up of 14 amino acids. Trimming at V came to 3 bases and at J to 5 bases, leaving 7 bases not matched to a gene. Here the CDR3 DNA reads TGTGCCAGCAGCTACCACGGGACAGATTATGGCTACACCTTC. Translation: CASSYHGTDYGYTF.

This chain connects TRBV5-4 to TRBJ1-3; the D gene is possibly TRBD1 (5 bases). In germline, CDR1 is SGHNT, CDR2 YYREEE (reference sequence). CDR3 size: 15 residues. Trimming cost V 0 bases and J 2 bases, with 9 bases left between them. As DNA, the CDR3 is TGTGCCAGCAGCTTGGGCCAGGGAACTGGAAACACCATATATTTT. Translation: CASSLGQGTGNTIYF.